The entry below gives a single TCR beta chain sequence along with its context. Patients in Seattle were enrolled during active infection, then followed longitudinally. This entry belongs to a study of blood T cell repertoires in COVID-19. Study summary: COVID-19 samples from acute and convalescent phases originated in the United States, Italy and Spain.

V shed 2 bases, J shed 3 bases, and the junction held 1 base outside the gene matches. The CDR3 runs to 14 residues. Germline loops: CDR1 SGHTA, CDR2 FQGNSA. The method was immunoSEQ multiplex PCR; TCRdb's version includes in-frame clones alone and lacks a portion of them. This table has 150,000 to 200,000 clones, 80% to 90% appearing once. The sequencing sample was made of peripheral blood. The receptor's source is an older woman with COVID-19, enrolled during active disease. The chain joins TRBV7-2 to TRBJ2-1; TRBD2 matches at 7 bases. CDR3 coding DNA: TGTGCCAGCAGCTTAAGGGACTACTACAATGAGCAGTTCTTC. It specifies CASSLRDYYNEQFF.